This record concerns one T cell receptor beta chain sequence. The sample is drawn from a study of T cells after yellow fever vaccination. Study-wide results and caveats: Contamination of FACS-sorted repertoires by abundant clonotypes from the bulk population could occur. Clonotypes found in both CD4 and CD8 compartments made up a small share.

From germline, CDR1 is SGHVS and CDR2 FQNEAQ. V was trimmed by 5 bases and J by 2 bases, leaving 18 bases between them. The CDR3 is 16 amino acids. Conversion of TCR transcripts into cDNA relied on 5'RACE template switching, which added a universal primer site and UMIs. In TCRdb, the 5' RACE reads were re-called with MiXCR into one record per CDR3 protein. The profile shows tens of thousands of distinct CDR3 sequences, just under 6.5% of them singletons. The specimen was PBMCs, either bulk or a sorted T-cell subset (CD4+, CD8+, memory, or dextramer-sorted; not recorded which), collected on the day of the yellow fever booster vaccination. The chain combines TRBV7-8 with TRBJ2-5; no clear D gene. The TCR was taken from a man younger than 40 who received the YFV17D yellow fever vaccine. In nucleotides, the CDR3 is TGTGCCAGCAGCAGGTTGATCTCGGCTTTACAAGAGACCCAGTACTTC. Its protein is CASSRLISALQETQYF.